This T cell receptor beta chain was documented in a study of blood T cell repertoires in COVID-19. Study information: Some COVID-19 samples were acute and others convalescent; all came from the United States, Italy and Spain. T cells, B-cell-depleted T cells, or PBMCs supplied cDNA or gDNA.

Original processing methods: Cell counts per sample came from amplifying reference gene primers. Generated by immunoSEQ multiplex PCR, the TCRdb table keeps only in-frame clones and is missing some. The DNA was the basis for D and trimming; V, J and clone size are from that table. Here the sample spans around 100,000 clones, roughly 80% being singletons. Germline assignment: CDR1 MNHEY and CDR2 SVGAGI. V gave up 2 bases and J gave up 1 base, with 6 bases separating them. There are 15 residues in the CDR3. The chain recombines TRBV6-5 with TRBJ1-6, with D unresolved. Sample: peripheral blood. This TCR was recovered from a man aged 70-80 years with acute or convalescent COVID-19. This CDR3 reads CASSYERSYNSPLHF. In nucleotides, the CDR3 is TGTGCCAGCAGTTACGAGAGGTCCTATAATTCACCCCTCCACTTT.